These 30 T cell receptor beta chains originate from one sample sequenced in a study of blood T cell repertoires in COVID-19 (dated by TCRdb to 2020 to 2021). Library construction relied on the immunoSEQ multiplex PCR assay. Here the immuneACCESS table is served through TCRdb, limited to in-frame sequences with V and J called. Missing clones are a known gap in these copies; in checked studies unresolved V genes cover under half, and the rest lacks a known reason. The sample table holds tens of thousands of clones, of which 80% were seen once. Approximately 15% of the sample rests with the top ten. The sequenced sample consisted of peripheral blood. These receptors were collected from an elderly woman with active or convalescent COVID-19.

The chain has TRBV6-6 and TRBJ1-1; the D gene is possibly TRBD1 (6 bases). V gave up 0 bases and J gave up 5 bases, with 13 bases separating them. Germline assignment: CDR1 MNHNY and CDR2 SVGAGI (reference sequence). The CDR3 has 15 residues. The CDR3 sequence is CASSYSGGRGTEAFF. The CDR3 nucleotides are TGTGCCAGCAGTTACTCGGGGGGGCGCGGGACTGAAGCTTTCTTT.

This clone was counted only a few times. V gene TRBV5-6 combines with J gene TRBJ1-2, with D possibly being TRBD1 (6 bases). V was shortened by 4 bases and J by 4 bases, with 14 bases between the two germline ends. The CDR3 has 14 amino acids. Per the germline V gene, CDR1 is SGHDT and CDR2 is YYEEEE. The CDR3 region is CASSPAGTTYGYTF. The CDR3 region has the DNA TGTGCCAGCAGCCCCGCCGGGACAACCTATGGCTACACCTTC. The full variable domain, in which reference TRBV5-6 and TRBJ1-2 provide the parts outside the CDR3, is DAGVTQSPTHLIKTRGQQVTLRCSPKSGHDTVSWYQQALGQGPQFIFQYYEEEERQRGNFPDRFSGHQFPNYSSELNVNALLLGDSALYLCASSPAGTTYGYTFGSGTRLTVV.

The CDR3 nucleotides are TGTGCCAGTAGAAACGAGTACGAGCAGTACTTC. It encodes CASRNEYEQYF. The chain has TRBV19 and TRBJ2-7; D remains unclear. Germline values: CDR1 LNHDA, CDR2 SQIVND (reference sequence). V gave up 6 bases and J gave up 4 bases, with 7 bases separating them. This CDR3 has 11 amino acids.

The gene calls are TRBV11-2 and TRBJ1-6; 9 bases agree with TRBD1. The CDR3 is 17 amino acids. V was pared by 6 bases and J by 6 bases, with 12 bases of the junction left unmatched. Per germline, CDR1 SGHAT and CDR2 FQNNGV. CDR3: CASRPSRPGQGNSPLHF. DNA for the CDR3: TGTGCCAGCAGACCAAGCCGCCCGGGACAGGGTAATTCACCCCTCCACTTT.

The V call is TRBV20-1, the J call TRBJ1-1; 8 nucleotides align to TRBD1. The V and J ends lost 6 bases and 1 base, in that order; junction bases with no gene match: 13. Germline CDR1 DFQATT, CDR2 SNEGSKA (reference sequence). The CDR3 has 16 amino acids. The CDR3 here is CSASPGRTGWNTEAFF. CDR3 in DNA: TGCAGTGCGAGTCCCGGGAGGACAGGGTGGAACACTGAAGCTTTCTTT.

The CDR3 region is CSVAASGIYNEQFF. In nucleotides, the CDR3 is TGCAGCGTTGCCGCTAGCGGGATCTACAATGAGCAGTTCTTC. The J gene is TRBJ2-1, the V gene TRBV29-1; 9 positions match TRBD2. From germline, CDR1 is SQVTM and CDR2 ANQGSEA. This CDR3 comprises 14 residues. Losses at the gene ends were 4 bases for V and 3 bases for J; bases not matched to a gene: 4.

This clone was counted a single time. The V call is TRBV6-5, the J call TRBJ2-7; D remains ambiguous. V gave up 2 bases and J gave up 3 bases, with 5 bases separating them. This CDR3 has 12 amino acids. CDR1 is MNHEY, CDR2 SVGAGI, per germline. The CDR3 DNA reads TGTGCCAGCAGTTACACAAGCTACGAGCAGTACTTC. It specifies CASSYTSYEQYF.

The gene calls are TRBV5-4 and TRBJ1-1; the D gene is possibly TRBD1 (5 bases). Germline V gene data show CDR1 as SGHNT and CDR2 as YYREEE (reference sequence). The CDR3 loop spans 16 amino acids. The ends were cut back, 5 bases at V and 1 base at J, with 18 bases in the middle. CDR3 in amino acids: CASSPYSGGRNTEAFF. The CDR3 DNA follows: TGTGCCAGCAGTCCCTACAGCGGGGGTAGGAACACTGAAGCTTTCTTT.

This chain joins TRBV7-2 and TRBJ2-5; TRBD2 might be the D (6 bases). CDR3 length equals 14 residues. The V gene lost 2 bases and the J gene lost 5 bases, with 12 bases spanning the gap. Per the germline V gene, CDR1 is SGHTA and CDR2 is FQGNSA. In DNA, the CDR3 is TGTGCCAGCAGCTTAACGGGTGGGGGGGAGACCCAGTACTTC. This translates into CASSLTGGGETQYF.

CDR3 loop: CASSLARTGGGYTF. The CDR3 nucleotides are TGTGCCAGCAGCTTAGCCCGGACAGGCGGAGGCTACACCTTC. The V and J genes are TRBV7-2 and TRBJ1-2, with TRBD1 matching over 7 bases. The trim removed 0 bases at V and 8 bases at J, leaving 6 bases unmatched. Germline V gene sequence: CDR1 SGHTA, CDR2 FQGNSA. This CDR3 region has 14 residues. The full variable domain, its missing parts supplied by reference TRBV7-2 and TRBJ1-2, is GAGVSQSPSNKVTEKGKDVELRCDPISGHTALYWYRQSLGQGLEFLIYFQGNSAPDKSGLPSDRFSAERTGGSVSTLTIQRTQQEDSAVYLCASSLARTGGGYTFGSGTRLTVV.

The chain recombines TRBV6-6 with TRBJ2-3; 15 positions match TRBD2. Germline values: CDR1 MNHNY, CDR2 SVGAGI (reference sequence). The CDR3 is 17 amino acids. After removal of 5 bases from V and 3 bases from J, the junction contained 6 bases not matched to a gene. CDR3 DNA: TGTGCCAGCAGTCGGACTAGCGGGGGGGCTTGGACAGATACGCAGTATTTT. This gives the protein CASSRTSGGAWTDTQYF.

The chain combines TRBV7-2 with TRBJ2-5, with 7 bases lining up with TRBD2. Germline V gives CDR1 SGHTA, CDR2 FQGNSA. Trimming took 5 bases from V and 5 from J; bases not matched to a gene: 8. This CDR3 has 14 amino acids. CDR3 residues: CASSHQRGRETQYF. The CDR3 region has the DNA TGTGCCAGCAGCCATCAGCGGGGAAGGGAGACCCAGTACTTC.

This chain links TRBV2 with TRBJ1-2; D is unresolved. V was trimmed by 6 bases and J by 0 bases, leaving 5 bases between them. Germline V gene lookup returns CDR1 SNHLY and CDR2 FYNNEI. The CDR3 is 12 residues long. Written as DNA, the CDR3 is TGTGCCAGCAGAGGAGCTAACTATGGCTACACCTTC. Amino acids: CASRGANYGYTF.

This clone was seen just once. V and J are TRBV27 and TRBJ1-6; TRBD1 agrees at 7 bases. The CDR3 consists of 15 residues. V lost 6 bases and J lost 4; bases outside the gene matches: 6. CDR1 and CDR2 (germline): MNHEY, SMNVEV (reference sequence). CDR3 DNA: TGTGCCAGCAGGCGGACAGGTTCTTATAATTCACCCCTCCACTTT. Protein sequence: CASRRTGSYNSPLHF.

The V gene is TRBV5-4, the J gene TRBJ2-3; possibly TRBD2 for D (6 bases). Trimming removed 3 bases from V and 6 bases from J, with 17 bases in between. The CDR3 extends over 15 amino acids. Germline values: CDR1 SGHNT, CDR2 YYREEE (reference sequence). DNA of the CDR3: TGTGCCAGCAGCTCGGGACTGAGAGGGATGGATACGCAGTATTTT. This translates into CASSSGLRGMDTQYF.

The chain is built from TRBV4-2 and TRBJ2-6; 7 bases agree with TRBD1. The J segment lost 2 bases and the V segment lost 4 bases, leaving 8 bases of the junction unmatched. CDR3 length: 17 amino acids. Per germline, CDR1 LGHNA and CDR2 YNFKEQ. This CDR3 is CASSPTDRVAGANVLTF. DNA of the CDR3: TGTGCCAGCAGCCCTACCGACAGGGTGGCTGGGGCCAACGTCCTGACTTTC.

The chain carries TRBV9 and TRBJ2-3, with 10 bases matching TRBD2. Germline CDR1 SGDLS, CDR2 YYNGEE. V was pared by 0 bases and J by 2 bases, with 6 bases of the junction left unmatched. The CDR3 has 17 residues. CDR3: CASSVGVAGGNTDTQYF. The CDR3 DNA reads as TGTGCCAGCAGCGTAGGGGTAGCGGGGGGCAACACAGATACGCAGTATTTT.

J is TRBJ1-2 and V is TRBV24-1, with 8 bases matching TRBD1. The germline gives CDR1 KGHDR, CDR2 SFDVKD. Trimming at V came to 4 bases and at J to 8 bases, leaving 11 bases not matched to a gene. The CDR3 covers 15 residues. CDR3 nucleotide sequence: TGTGCCACCAGTGAGGCGGCAGGGGGCCTTTCGGGCTACACCTTC. It translates to CATSEAAGGLSGYTF.

This clone was picked up a small number of times. The chain has TRBV24-1 and TRBJ1-3; D possibly corresponds to TRBD1 (6 bases). CDR3 length equals 13 residues. V lost 9 bases and J lost 6, with 14 bases in between. The V gene's germline CDR1 is KGHDR and CDR2 SFDVKD. For the CDR3, the DNA is TGTGCCACCGTAGGGGGTCCTGCAAACACCATATATTTT. Its translation: CATVGGPANTIYF.

Regarding this clone: The sample contains more than one DNA sequence encoding this CDR3. The chain combines TRBV6-2 or TRBV6-3 with TRBJ1-2; D is unclear. The germline V gene encodes CDR1 MNHEY and CDR2 SVGEGT. V lost 6 bases to trimming and J lost 4 bases, with 6 bases between them. CDR3 length: 11 amino acids. The CDR3 sequence: CASSLLYGYTF. The CDR3 DNA sequence: TGTGCCAGCAGCCTACTCTATGGCTACACCTTC.

The rearrangement joins TRBV9 to TRBJ1-2, with TRBD1 matching 8 bases. The V segment lost 3 bases and the J segment 6 bases; nucleotides outside the gene matches: 4. CDR1 is SGDLS and CDR2 is YYNGEE in the germline V gene. This CDR3 comprises 13 residues. The CDR3 here is CASSGQGIHGYTF. CDR3 DNA: TGTGCCAGCAGCGGACAGGGGATCCATGGCTACACCTTC.

The gene calls are TRBV5-1 and TRBJ2-1; 16 bases line up with TRBD2. This CDR3 is 16 amino acids long. Per germline, CDR1 SGHRS and CDR2 YFSETQ. V was pared by 4 bases and J by 9 bases, with 7 bases of the junction left unmatched. CDR3 DNA sequence: TGCGCCAGCAGCGGGGGACTAGCGGGAGGGCGGAGTGAGCAGTTCTTC. This codes for CASSGGLAGGRSEQFF.

The chain couples TRBV5-1 to TRBJ1-4, with TRBD1 matching 7 bases. Germline loops: CDR1 SGHRS, CDR2 YFSETQ. The CDR3 sequence is 13 residues long. After removal of 5 bases from V and 6 bases from J, the junction contained 4 bases not matched to a gene. This chain's CDR3 is CASREGADEKLFF. DNA for the CDR3: TGCGCCAGCAGAGAGGGGGCGGATGAAAAACTGTTTTTT.

This sequence joins TRBV5-6 and TRBJ1-2; D unresolved. With 5 bases removed from V and 3 bases from J, the gap between germline ends came to 17 bases. CDR3 length equals 15 residues. Germline values: CDR1 SGHDT, CDR2 YYEEEE. In DNA form, the CDR3 reads TGTGCCAGCAGTATCGGTAGCCAAGCCCACTATGGCTACACCTTC. This sequence encodes CASSIGSQAHYGYTF.

The chain uses TRBV3-1 (or the pseudogene TRBV3-2) and TRBJ1-1; 10 positions match TRBD1. The CDR3 sequence is 15 residues long. The germline V gene encodes CDR1 LGHDT and CDR2 YNNKEL (reference sequence). The V gene end was trimmed by 0 bases and the J gene end by 7 bases; junction bases not matched to a gene: 5. This CDR3 is CASSQEGTGEFEAFF. CDR3 sequence (DNA): TGTGCCAGCAGCCAAGAAGGGACAGGGGAGTTTGAAGCTTTCTTT.

The chain recombines TRBV4-1 with TRBJ1-3; D remains unclear. The V gene lost 1 base and the J gene lost 0 bases, with 10 bases spanning the gap. Per germline, CDR1 MGHRA and CDR2 YSYEKL. The CDR3 covers 16 residues. DNA of the CDR3: TGCGCCAGCAGCCAAGCTCGAGTCGGCTCTGGAAACACCATATATTTT. Protein product: CASSQARVGSGNTIYF.

The chain has TRBV11-2 and TRBJ2-2; D unclear. The CDR3 is made up of 13 amino acids. V lost 4 bases and J lost 2, with 5 bases in between. CDR1 SGHAT and CDR2 FQNNGV come from the germline V gene. CDR3 nucleotides: TGTGCCAGCAGCTCACAAAACACCGGGGAGCTGTTTTTT. Translation gives CASSSQNTGELFF.

The V and J genes are TRBV5-1 and TRBJ2-2, with TRBD2 identical over 8 bases. Per the germline V gene, CDR1 is SGHRS and CDR2 is YFSETQ. The J segment lost 2 bases and the V segment lost 0 bases, leaving 3 bases of the junction unmatched. The length of the CDR3 is 16 residues. The DNA for the CDR3 is TGCGCCAGCAGCTTGGATGGACTAGCTAACACCGGGGAGCTGTTTTTT. It translates to CASSLDGLANTGELFF.

This chain joins TRBV27 and TRBJ2-3; 7 bases match TRBD2. J lost 2 bases, V lost 5 bases, and 7 bases had no gene match. This CDR3 has 15 residues. The V gene's germline CDR1 is MNHEY and CDR2 SMNVEV (reference sequence). The CDR3 coding sequence is TGTGCCAGCAGTCACCGAGGGAGGGCCACAGATACGCAGTATTTT. Its protein is CASSHRGRATDTQYF.

The gene calls are TRBV7-9 and TRBJ1-5, with 8 bases that match TRBD1. The length of the CDR3 is 17 residues. Germline V lookup: CDR1 SEHNR, CDR2 FQNEAQ (reference sequence). The V gene end was trimmed by 1 base and the J gene end by 5 bases; junction bases not matched to a gene: 10. CDR3 coding DNA: TGTGCCAGCAGCTTAGAATGGCAGGGGGCGTCCTATCAGCCCCAGCATTTT. It yields the protein CASSLEWQGASYQPQHF.